This section outlines one T cell receptor beta chain sequence together with its context. The record originates from a study of blood T cell repertoires in COVID-19. The overall study: There were acute and convalescent COVID-19 samples, and they came from the United States, Italy and Spain.

The CDR3 extends over 15 amino acids. Trimming cost V 1 base and J 2 bases, with 13 bases left between them. CDR1 SGHDT and CDR2 YYEEEE come from the germline V gene. In the original processing: Reference gene primer amplification gave nucleated cell count estimates. Assay used: immunoSEQ multiplex PCR; TCRdb lists only in-frame clones, some missing. For V, J and clone size, that table is used; D and trimming come from the DNA. The table includes about 170,000 clones, approximately 89% detected once. Recruitment covered about 25 US areas and drew participants whose ages spanned roughly 18 to 100 years.

The source is a woman younger than 35 who had recovered from COVID-19. The V gene is TRBV5-6, the J gene TRBJ2-7, with D possibly matching TRBD1 (6 bases). The sequenced sample consisted of PBMCs or T cells enriched from blood (not recorded which). The CDR3: CASSLPGTPPYEQYF. In DNA form, the CDR3 reads TGTGCCAGCAGCTTGCCCGGGACACCCCCCTACGAGCAGTACTTC.